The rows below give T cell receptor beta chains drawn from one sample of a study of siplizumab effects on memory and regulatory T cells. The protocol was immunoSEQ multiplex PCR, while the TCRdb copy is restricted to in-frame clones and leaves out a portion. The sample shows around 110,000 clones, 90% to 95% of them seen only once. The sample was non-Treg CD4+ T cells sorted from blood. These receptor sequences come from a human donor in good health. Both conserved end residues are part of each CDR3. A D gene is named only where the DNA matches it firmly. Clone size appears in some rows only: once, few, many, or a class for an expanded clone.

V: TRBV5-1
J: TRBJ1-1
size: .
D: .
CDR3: CASSFSTGNTEAFF
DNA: TGCGCCAGCAGCTTCTCGACAGGGAACACTGAAGCTTTCTTT

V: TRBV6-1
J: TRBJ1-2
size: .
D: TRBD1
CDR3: CASIRDRGLGGYTF
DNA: TGTGCCAGCATCCGGGACAGGGGGCTTGGTGGCTACACCTTC

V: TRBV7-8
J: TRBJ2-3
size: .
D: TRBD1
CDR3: CASSLTGGGFNADTQYF
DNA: TGTGCCAGCAGCTTGACAGGGGGCGGGTTTAACGCAGATACGCAGTATTTT

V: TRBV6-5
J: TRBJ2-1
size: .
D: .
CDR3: CACMTGTYNEQFF
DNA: TGTGCCTGCATGACAGGGACTTACAATGAGCAGTTCTTC

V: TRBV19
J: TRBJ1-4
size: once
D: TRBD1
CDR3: CASSPDRWNEKLFF
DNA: TGTGCCAGTAGTCCGGACAGGTGGAATGAAAAACTGTTTTTT

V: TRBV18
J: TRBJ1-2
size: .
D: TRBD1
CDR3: CASSPSGGGGGYTF
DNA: TGTGCCAGCTCACCATCAGGGGGAGGCGGCGGCTACACCTTC

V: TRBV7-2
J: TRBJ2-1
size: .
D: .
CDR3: CASSFDNEQFF
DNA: TGTGCCAGCAGCTTCGACAATGAGCAGTTCTTC

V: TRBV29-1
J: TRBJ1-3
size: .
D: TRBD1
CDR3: CSGRQGSGNTIYF
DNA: TGCAGCGGCAGACAGGGGTCTGGAAACACCATATATTTT

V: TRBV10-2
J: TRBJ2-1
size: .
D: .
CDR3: CASRGRDLASSYNEQFF
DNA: TGCGCCAGTCGCGGGCGGGACCTCGCTAGCTCCTACAATGAGCAGTTCTTC

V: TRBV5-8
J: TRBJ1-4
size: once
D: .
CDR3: CASSAGTLGTNEKLFF
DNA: TGTGCCAGCAGCGCCGGGACTCTAGGGACTAATGAAAAACTGTTTTTT

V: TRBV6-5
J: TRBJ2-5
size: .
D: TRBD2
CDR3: CASSYGPSGRLETQYF
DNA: TGTGCCAGCAGTTACGGGCCTAGCGGGAGACTAGAGACCCAGTACTTC

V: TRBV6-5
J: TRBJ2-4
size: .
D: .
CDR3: CASSYSGDGGIQYF
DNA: TGTGCCAGCAGTTACTCTGGGGATGGAGGCATTCAGTACTTC

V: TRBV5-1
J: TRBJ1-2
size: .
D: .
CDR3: CASRTGISTPYGYTF
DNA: TGCGCCAGCAGGACAGGTATATCAACCCCCTATGGCTACACCTTC

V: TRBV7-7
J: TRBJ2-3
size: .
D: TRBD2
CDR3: CASSPIAGGATDTQYF
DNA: TGTGCCAGCAGCCCCATAGCGGGGGGCGCCACAGATACGCAGTATTTT

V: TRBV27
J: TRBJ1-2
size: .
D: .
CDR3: CASSQLSASRVDYGYTF
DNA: TGTGCCAGCAGCCAATTATCGGCGTCCAGGGTGGACTATGGCTACACCTTC

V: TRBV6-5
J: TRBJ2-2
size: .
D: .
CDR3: CASSYSIPGVAGELFF
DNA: TGTGCCAGCAGTTACTCGATTCCGGGGGTTGCCGGGGAGCTGTTTTTT

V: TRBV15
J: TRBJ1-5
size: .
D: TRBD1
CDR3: CATSRSSGGSQPQHF
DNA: TGTGCCACCAGCAGATCGTCAGGGGGCAGTCAGCCCCAGCATTTT

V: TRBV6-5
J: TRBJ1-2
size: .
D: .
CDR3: CASSAGSTGYGYTF
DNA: TGTGCCAGCAGTGCTGGGTCCACTGGCTATGGCTACACCTTC

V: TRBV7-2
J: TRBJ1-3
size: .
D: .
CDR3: CASSLFRSSGNTIYF
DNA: TGTGCCAGCAGCTTATTCAGGAGCTCTGGAAACACCATATATTTT

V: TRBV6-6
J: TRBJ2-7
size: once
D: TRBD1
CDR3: CASSPGQPTYEQYF
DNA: TGTGCCAGCAGCCCGGGACAGCCCACCTACGAGCAGTACTTC

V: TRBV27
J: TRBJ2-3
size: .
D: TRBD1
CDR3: CASSNRQGWDTQYF
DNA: TGTGCCAGCAGTAACAGACAGGGTTGGGATACGCAGTATTTT

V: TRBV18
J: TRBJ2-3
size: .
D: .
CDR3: CASSPPSSTDTQYF
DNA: TGTGCCAGCTCACCACCATCTAGCACAGATACGCAGTATTTT

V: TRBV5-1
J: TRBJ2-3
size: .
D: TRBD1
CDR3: CASSPLTGGLTDTQYF
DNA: TGCGCCAGCAGCCCCCTTACAGGGGGGCTGACAGATACGCAGTATTTT

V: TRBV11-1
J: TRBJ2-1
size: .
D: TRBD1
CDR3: CASSLTGVGNEQFF
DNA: TGTGCCAGCAGCTTGACAGGGGTGGGCAATGAGCAGTTCTTC

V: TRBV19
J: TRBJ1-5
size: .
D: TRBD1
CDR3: CASSIWTGGGNQPQHF
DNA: TGTGCCAGTAGTATCTGGACAGGCGGAGGTAATCAGCCCCAGCATTTT

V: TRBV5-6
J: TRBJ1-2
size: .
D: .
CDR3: CASSLNGHPYGYTF
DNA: TGTGCCAGCAGCTTGAACGGACACCCCTATGGCTACACCTTC

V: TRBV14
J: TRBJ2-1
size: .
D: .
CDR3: CASSKDSFYEQFF
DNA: TGTGCCAGCAGCAAGGACAGTTTTTACGAGCAGTTCTTC